This passage covers 19 T cell receptor beta chains from one sample sequenced in a study of T-cell memory formation after mild COVID-19. TCRdb re-called the 5' RACE reads through MiXCR, storing one row per CDR3 protein. The sample yields under 700,000 distinct CDR3 sequences, just over 20% seen once. The source material was PBMCs or a T cell subset sorted from them (not recorded which). The receptors were gathered from an adult woman who had mild COVID-19 (a few samples of this study predate the infection). Cell type and time point are not known.

The chain uses TRBV7-9 and TRBJ1-5, with D maybe TRBD1 (5 bases). This CDR3 has 15 residues. The germline gives CDR1 SEHNR, CDR2 FQNEAQ (reference sequence). V was trimmed by 5 bases and J by 1 base, leaving 12 bases between them. CDR3 sequence (DNA): TGTGCCAGCAGCCCGGGACGCCTAAGCAATCAGCCCCAGCATTTT. This codes for CASSPGRLSNQPQHF.

The chain is built from TRBV29-1 and TRBJ2-1; no clear D. The germline gives CDR1 SQVTM, CDR2 ANQGSEA. The CDR3 totals 14 residues. Trimming pared 4 bases from V and 1 base from J, leaving 11 bases between. Here the CDR3 DNA reads TGCAGCGTTGTCCCCGGGCCTTCCTACAATGAGCAGTTCTTC. Translating it yields CSVVPGPSYNEQFF.

The genes are TRBV6-2 or TRBV6-3 and TRBJ1-6; 9 bases fit TRBD1. The CDR3 loop spans 16 amino acids. V dropped 2 bases and J dropped 8; count of bases not matched to a gene: 7. Germline-derived CDR1 and CDR2 are MNHEY and SVGEGT. The CDR3 nucleotides are TGTGCCAGCAGTTACCCTCCGGACAGGGGATATTCACCCCTCCACTTT. Translating gives CASSYPPDRGYSPLHF.

This clonotype turned up a few times. The gene calls are TRBV12-3 or TRBV12-4 and TRBJ2-2; D perhaps matches TRBD1 (6 bases). CDR3 length: 14 residues. V lost 5 bases and J 5 bases, leaving 12 bases between the germline ends. The CDR3, as DNA: TGTGCCAGCAGTCTGGGACATGTAACCGGGGAGCTGTTTTTT. This gives the protein CASSLGHVTGELFF.

This clonotype was observed a few times. V usage is TRBV12-3 or TRBV12-4 and J usage is TRBJ2-2, with 8 bases lining up with TRBD2. Trimming cost V 5 bases and J 4 bases; bases outside gene matches: 9. CDR3 length: 16 residues. This CDR3 reads CASSARGAGVTGELFF. The CDR3 DNA is TGTGCCAGCAGTGCCCGGGGAGCGGGGGTCACCGGGGAGCTGTTTTTT.

CDR3 sequence (DNA): TGTGCCAGCAGCTTGGATGCAGGGGCCACCTACGAGCAGTACTTC. This translates into CASSLDAGATYEQYF. The V call is TRBV5-5, the J call TRBJ2-7, with D perhaps matching TRBD1 (6 bases). V was shortened by 0 bases and J by 2 bases, with 12 bases between the two germline ends. From germline, CDR1 is SGHKS and CDR2 YYEKEE (reference sequence). There are 15 residues in the CDR3.

The V and J genes are TRBV2 and TRBJ1-5; D is undetermined. Germline assignment: CDR1 SNHLY and CDR2 FYNNEI. The CDR3 runs 15 residues. Trimming took 2 bases from V and 3 from J, leaving 11 bases between them. CDR3 in DNA: TGTGCCAGCAGTGAAATGCAGGTATACAATCAGCCCCAGCATTTT. Protein product: CASSEMQVYNQPQHF.

The CDR3 sequence: CASSKRPWLGTSGAPVIGGQYF. As DNA, the CDR3 is TGTGCCAGCAGCAAAAGGCCTTGGCTGGGGACTAGCGGGGCCCCAGTTATCGGCGGGCAGTACTTC. The chain recombines TRBV21-1 with TRBJ2-7; no DNA check was done on the table's D call, TRBD2. TRBV21-1 is a pseudogene locus. CDR3 length: 22 residues.

The rearrangement joins TRBV25-1 to TRBJ2-2, with TRBD2 identical over 12 bases. This CDR3 contains 20 residues. The germline V gene has CDR1 MGHDK and CDR2 SYGVNS. Unmatched junction bases numbered 15, after V lost 3 bases and J lost 4 bases. This CDR3 reads CASSEGVRLAGGPGTGELFF. In DNA, the CDR3 is TGTGCCAGCAGTGAGGGCGTGAGGCTAGCGGGAGGGCCGGGCACCGGGGAGCTGTTTTTT.

This clonotype was seen just once. The chain recombines TRBV27 with TRBJ1-4; the D gene is possibly TRBD1 (5 bases). Germline V gene data show CDR1 as MNHEY and CDR2 as SMNVEV (reference sequence). Trimming pared 5 bases from V and 6 bases from J, leaving 22 bases between. CDR3 length: 17 amino acids. The CDR3 nucleotides read TGTGCCAGCAGTCGCCGGGGTTGGGGCCGAACGGATGAAAAACTGTTTTTT. This sequence encodes CASSRRGWGRTDEKLFF.

The chain is built from TRBV10-3 and TRBJ1-1; 8 nucleotides line up with TRBD1. Germline trimming cut 2 bases from V and 1 base from J; bases unmatched to any gene: 0. Germline CDR1 reads ENHRY; CDR2 reads SYGVKD. This CDR3 is 14 amino acids long. The CDR3 DNA sequence: TGTGCCATCAGTGAGACAGGGGGGAACACTGAAGCTTTCTTT. Amino acids: CAISETGGNTEAFF.

The chain has TRBV20-1 and TRBJ2-1; 12 bases align to TRBD2. J was trimmed by 4 bases and V by 0 bases; bases with no gene match: 25. The CDR3 is 23 amino acids. CDR1 and CDR2 (germline): DFQATT, SNEGSKA (reference sequence). CDR3: CSARDLAGGDQSPTEHPYNEQFF. In nucleotides, the CDR3 is TGCAGTGCTAGAGACCTAGCGGGAGGGGACCAATCCCCGACGGAACATCCGTACAATGAGCAGTTCTTC.

This clonotype was found a few times. The chain carries TRBV7-8 and TRBJ2-7; D is unresolved. Germline values: CDR1 SGHVS, CDR2 FQNEAQ. Trimming removed 4 bases at V and 2 bases at J, with 9 bases between. This CDR3 region has 13 residues. CDR3 in amino acids: CASSSSGPYEQYF. CDR3 DNA sequence: TGTGCCAGCAGCTCCTCCGGTCCCTACGAGCAGTACTTC.

There are a few counts of this clonotype. The chain is built from TRBV9 and TRBJ1-5; D is unresolved. The CDR3 has 13 amino acids. The germline gives CDR1 SGDLS, CDR2 YYNGEE. The V and J ends lost 0 bases and 5 bases respectively, with 6 bases between them. Here the CDR3 reads CASSVGLHQPQHF. The CDR3 DNA reads TGTGCCAGCAGCGTAGGACTCCATCAGCCCCAGCATTTT.

This clonotype was detected only a few times. This chain joins TRBV6-6 and TRBJ2-3; a weak D match, TRBD1 (5 bases). The CDR3 is 15 amino acids. Trimming left V 4 bases short and J 0 bases short, with 11 bases between. Germline V lookup: CDR1 MNHNY, CDR2 SVGAGI (reference sequence). The CDR3 region has the DNA TGTGCCAGCAGTTCGCAGGGCGTGAGCACAGATACGCAGTATTTT. Translation: CASSSQGVSTDTQYF.

The chain employs TRBV6-5 and TRBJ2-1; 9 bases are a match to TRBD1. This CDR3 comprises 14 residues. The ends lost 2 bases at V and 8 bases at J; junction bases unmatched: 4. The V gene's germline CDR1 is MNHEY and CDR2 SVGAGI. The CDR3 here is CASSYGTGTDEQFF. DNA for the CDR3: TGTGCCAGCAGTTACGGGACAGGGACAGATGAGCAGTTCTTC.

The chain has TRBV3-1 and TRBJ1-1, with D uncertain. The CDR3 totals 14 residues. The germline V and J ends were trimmed by 1 base and 7 bases, with 13 bases remaining between them. Germline loops: CDR1 LGHDT, CDR2 YNNKEL (reference sequence). The CDR3 spells CASSQVINSIEAFF. Written as DNA, the CDR3 is TGTGCCAGCAGCCAAGTGATAAATAGCATTGAAGCTTTCTTT.

This clonotype was recorded a few times. The chain is built from TRBV11-3 and TRBJ2-3; 8 positions agree with TRBD2. The CDR3 loop spans 16 amino acids. V was clipped by 5 bases and J by 2 bases; unmatched bases: 9. Germline CDR1 is SGHNT and CDR2 is YENEEA. For the CDR3, the DNA is TGTGCCAGCAGCCCCCAGACTAGCGAGAACACAGATACGCAGTATTTT. Translation: CASSPQTSENTDTQYF.

The chain is built from TRBV27 and TRBJ1-2; the D is unclear. This CDR3 spans 14 amino acids. V lost 5 bases and J lost 5, with 15 bases in between. Germline CDR1 is MNHEY and CDR2 is SMNVEV (reference sequence). The CDR3 loop is CASSKGKWSYGYTF. The CDR3 nucleotides are TGTGCCAGCAGTAAGGGTAAATGGAGTTATGGCTACACCTTC.